This T cell receptor beta chain comes out of a study of T-cell reconstitution after alpha-beta-depleted transplantation in children. Molecular barcoding with unique molecular identifiers was used for the TCRbeta library. TCRdb fed the PCR reads into MiXCR, producing one record per CDR3 protein. The repertoire consists of 780,000 or so distinct CDR3 sequences, with around 17% occurring once and the leading ten covering about 4.6%. This clonotype was seen a few times. The antigen remains unidentified. The CDR3 length is 16 residues. Germline lookup yields CDR1 LGHDT and CDR2 YNNKEL (reference sequence). With 4 bases removed from V and 0 bases from J, the gap between germline ends came to 15 bases. Overall study findings and caveats: By one year post-transplant, T-cell counts and diversity largely arose from T cells that were newly produced.

The sequenced sample was PBMCs, mostly from graft donor cells, obtained 360 days after TCRalphabeta/CD19-depleted stem cell transplant. The V gene is TRBV3-1, the J gene TRBJ2-5; D perhaps matches TRBD1 (7 bases). This sequence was found in a male patient younger than 18 who had a stem cell transplant for acute lymphoblastic leukemia, so the T cells may come from the graft donor. As DNA, the CDR3 is TGTGCCAGCAGCCCAGGGGGGAGCTTTAACCAAGAGACCCAGTACTTC. This translates into CASSPGGSFNQETQYF.